Presented here are 18 T cell receptor beta chains from one specimen sequenced in a study of cytomegalovirus exposure and HLA in healthy donors. Amplification used 60 Vbeta primers and 13 Jbeta primers. This table comes from immunoSEQ multiplex PCR, and its TCRdb copy is limited to in-frame clones, with some not included. This sample has about 130,000 clones; more than 70% occur once, and the top ten carry roughly 0.9%. The sample consisted of PBMCs. All receptors come from a woman aged 60-75 years in good health and CMV-seronegative.

This sequence joins TRBV11-2 and TRBJ2-7; TRBD1 matches 8 bases. V gave up 1 base and J gave up 3 bases; unmatched junction bases: 5. The CDR3 extends over 15 amino acids. Germline loops: CDR1 SGHAT, CDR2 FQNNGV. The CDR3 region has the DNA TGTGCCAGCAGCTTAGGTAGTGACAGGGGCTACGAGCAGTACTTC. This codes for CASSLGSDRGYEQYF.

This sequence joins TRBV2 and TRBJ2-3, with TRBD2 identical over 10 bases. Germline assignment: CDR1 SNHLY and CDR2 FYNNEI. With V trimmed by 6 bases and J by 8 bases, 5 bases remained unmatched. The CDR3 contains 13 residues. CDR3 region: CASRSGGDGTQYF. The CDR3 DNA follows: TGTGCCAGCAGGAGCGGGGGGGATGGTACGCAGTATTTT.

The chain employs TRBV4-2 and TRBJ2-7; 11 nucleotides match TRBD2. Germline CDR1 reads LGHNA; CDR2 reads YNFKEQ. The CDR3 covers 15 residues. V lost 1 base to trimming and J lost 2 bases; unmatched junction nucleotides: 1. The CDR3 loop reads CASSQGLAGTYEQYF. The DNA for the CDR3 is TGTGCCAGCAGCCAAGGACTAGCGGGGACCTACGAGCAGTACTTC.

The chain is built from TRBV5-6 and TRBJ2-1; D is ambiguous. Germline values: CDR1 SGHDT, CDR2 YYEEEE. V lost 0 bases to trimming and J lost 8 bases, with 6 bases between them. This CDR3 spans 12 amino acids. The CDR3 DNA reads TGTGCCAGCAGCTTGGGGTCGGATGAGCAGTTCTTC. It yields the protein CASSLGSDEQFF.

Points on this clone: The CDR3 carries no conserved terminal phenylalanine or tryptophan, so it likely arises from a read error. The limits of the CDR3 on the DNA are not certain, so only TCRdb's listed CDR3 is given. The chain combines TRBV29-1 with TRBJ2-3; the DNA was not compared with TRBD1, the D call given in the table. The CDR3 adds up to 10 amino acids, both ends counted. Germline CDR1 and CDR2: SQVTM and ANQGSEA. CDR3 sequence: CSVEAGGVDL.

The rearrangement uses TRBV4-1 and TRBJ2-1; TRBD1 matches at 9 bases. The V gene's germline CDR1 is MGHRA and CDR2 YSYEKL. J gave up 14 bases and V 1 base, and 9 bases lay outside the gene matches. CDR3 size: 14 residues. CDR3 sequence (DNA): TGCGCCAGCAGCCAAGCTGGGACAGGGACAGGGAAGTTCTTC. Its protein product is CASSQAGTGTGKFF.

In its sample, this clone was seen once. The chain joins TRBV7-6 to TRBJ2-7; D might be TRBD1 (6 bases). V was clipped by 3 bases and J by 2 bases, with 11 bases between them. This CDR3 has 14 amino acids. From germline, CDR1 is SGHVS and CDR2 FNYEAQ. The CDR3 protein is CASSLRTATYEQYF. The CDR3 DNA reads as TGTGCCAGCAGCTTGAGGACAGCCACCTACGAGCAGTACTTC. Filled out from reference TRBV7-6 and TRBJ2-7, the complete variable domain reads GAGVSQSPRYKVTKRGQDVALRCDPISGHVSLYWYRQALGQGPEFLTYFNYEAQQDKSGLPNDRFSAERPEGSISTLTIQRTEQRDSAMYRCASSLRTATYEQYFGPGTRLTVT.

This chain connects TRBV28 to TRBJ1-1; D is perhaps TRBD1 (5 bases). CDR1 and CDR2 (germline): MDHEN, SYDVKM. The CDR3 has 14 residues. Trimming pared 5 bases from V and 4 bases from J, leaving 14 bases between. CDR3: CASSLQGGGTEAFF. DNA for the CDR3: TGTGCCAGCAGTCTTCAGGGCGGCGGCACTGAAGCTTTCTTT. Together with reference TRBV28 and TRBJ1-1, the CDR3 gives the full variable domain: DVKVTQSSRYLVKRTGEKVFLECVQDMDHENMFWYRQDPGLGLRLIYFSYDVKMKEKGDIPEGYSVSREKKERFSLILESASTNQTSMYLCASSLQGGGTEAFFGQGTRLTVV.

This sequence joins TRBV9 and TRBJ1-1; D not certain. This CDR3 is 14 amino acids long. Trimming pared 0 bases from V and 0 bases from J, leaving 6 bases between. The V gene's germline CDR1 is SGDLS and CDR2 YYNGEE. CDR3 loop: CASSVGPLNTEAFF. The CDR3 nucleotides are TGTGCCAGCAGCGTAGGTCCGTTGAACACTGAAGCTTTCTTT.

This clone was detected a few times. The CDR3 bases are TGTGCCAGCTCACCATCTCGGACAGGGGAAAAACTGTTTTTT. Protein: CASSPSRTGEKLFF. The chain combines TRBV18 with TRBJ1-4; 8 positions agree with TRBD1. The V segment lost 2 bases and the J segment 8 bases; nucleotides outside the gene matches: 4. The germline CDR1 and CDR2 sequences are KGHSH and LQKENI. This CDR3 has 14 amino acids.

The V call is TRBV6-1, the J call TRBJ1-5, with D maybe TRBD1 (6 bases). Per the germline V gene, CDR1 is MNHNS and CDR2 is SASEGT. The CDR3 length is 14 residues. Trimming removed 3 bases from V and 9 bases from J, with 15 bases in between. This chain's CDR3 is CASSDNPGDGPQHF. CDR3 in DNA: TGTGCCAGCAGTGACAACCCAGGGGACGGGCCCCAGCATTTT.

The table lists this clone with a count of one. The V and J genes are TRBV5-8 and TRBJ2-2, with D uncertain. V was clipped by 4 bases and J by 0 bases, with 16 bases between them. The CDR3 loop spans 17 amino acids. CDR1 and CDR2 from the germline V gene are SGHTS and YDEGEE. The CDR3 region is CASSQVVVWTNTGELFF. CDR3 bases: TGTGCCAGCAGCCAGGTTGTGGTATGGACGAACACCGGGGAGCTGTTTTTT.

CDR3 DNA sequence: TGCGCCAGCAGCTTGGTGATCGGGACAGGGGGACGGTACACTGAAGCTTTCTTT. This encodes CASSLVIGTGGRYTEAFF. The chain carries TRBV5-1 and TRBJ1-1; 11 bases are shared with TRBD1. Germline V CDR1 and CDR2: SGHRS, YFSETQ. The CDR3 is 18 amino acids. V was clipped by 0 bases and J by 3 bases; unmatched bases: 10.

The chain combines TRBV6-1 with TRBJ1-1, with a possible D match to TRBD1 (6 bases). The germline V and J ends were trimmed by 7 bases and 9 bases, with 21 bases remaining between them. CDR3 length: 14 amino acids. The germline V gene encodes CDR1 MNHNS and CDR2 SASEGT. This chain's CDR3 is CASTPFGGGLQAFF. The CDR3, as DNA: TGTGCCAGCACCCCATTTGGGGGGGGGCTACAAGCTTTCTTT.

This clone showed up just a few times. This chain links TRBV6-5 with TRBJ1-6; 8 positions match TRBD1. The V and J ends lost 2 bases and 7 bases, in that order; junction bases with no gene match: 7. The germline V gene encodes CDR1 MNHEY and CDR2 SVGAGI. This CDR3 is built from 16 residues. The DNA for the CDR3 is TGTGCCAGCAGTTACCACAGAGGACAGGGAAATTCACCCCTCCACTTT. It translates to CASSYHRGQGNSPLHF.

The J gene is TRBJ2-1, the V gene TRBV9; 7 positions match TRBD1. Germline V lookup: CDR1 SGDLS, CDR2 YYNGEE. The J segment lost 10 bases and the V segment lost 6 bases, leaving 13 bases of the junction unmatched. This CDR3 has 14 residues. The CDR3 sequence: CASKRDSSPQEQFF. CDR3 sequence (DNA): TGTGCCAGCAAGAGGGACAGTTCCCCACAAGAGCAGTTCTTC. The full variable domain, completed using reference TRBV9 and TRBJ2-1, is DSGVTQTPKHLITATGQRVTLRCSPRSGDLSVYWYQQSLDQGLQFLIQYYNGEERAKGNILERFSAQQFPDLHSELNLSSLELGDSALYFCASKRDSSPQEQFFGPGTRLTVL.

This clone showed up just a few times. V usage is TRBV6-1 and J usage is TRBJ2-7; 7 positions match TRBD1. V was clipped by 3 bases and J by 9 bases; unmatched bases: 17. This CDR3 has 16 amino acids. Germline assignment: CDR1 MNHNS and CDR2 SASEGT. CDR3 nucleotide sequence: TGTGCCAGCAGTGACGAGGATAACAGGGGCCTAGGAATGCAGTACTTC. Its translation: CASSDEDNRGLGMQYF.

V and J are TRBV5-8 and TRBJ2-5, with 7 bases matching TRBD1. CDR1 is SGHTS, CDR2 YDEGEE, per germline. The CDR3 extends over 16 amino acids. V lost 4 bases, J lost 5 bases, and 14 bases stayed unmatched. The CDR3 DNA reads as TGTGCCAGCAGCCTCAGGATGACAGGGCCCCGGGAGACCCAGTACTTC. Its translation is CASSLRMTGPRETQYF.